This entry lists 21 T cell receptor beta chains sequenced from one sample in a study of T-cell memory formation after mild COVID-19. TCRdb reanalysed the 5' RACE reads using MiXCR and keeps one entry per CDR3 protein. The sample carries 250,000 to 400,000 distinct CDR3 sequences, about 13% recorded once. Material for sequencing was PBMCs or a T cell subset sorted from them (not recorded which). The receptors here all came from a man between 18 and 29 years old who had mild COVID-19 (a few samples of this study predate the infection). Cell type and time point are not known.

The V gene is TRBV27, the J gene TRBJ1-5, with TRBD1 matching 11 bases. The CDR3 covers 15 residues. With 5 bases clipped from V and 7 bases from J, the junction kept 7 bases outside the gene matches. Germline lookup yields CDR1 MNHEY and CDR2 SMNVEV (reference sequence). The CDR3 DNA sequence: TGTGCCAGCAGTAAAGGGACAGGGGGTCGGCAGCCCCAGCATTTT. Residues: CASSKGTGGRQPQHF.

This clonotype was picked up a small number of times. The rearrangement uses TRBV3-1 and TRBJ2-1, with D perhaps matching TRBD2 (6 bases). Germline values: CDR1 LGHDT, CDR2 YNNKEL (reference sequence). The V end was cut by 1 base, the J end by 6 bases, with 10 bases between. The CDR3 length is 14 residues. The CDR3 reads CASSQVQLANEQFF. CDR3 DNA sequence: TGTGCCAGCAGCCAAGTGCAACTAGCCAATGAGCAGTTCTTC.

There are many counts of this clonotype. The chain links TRBV11-2 to TRBJ2-1, with 9 bases lining up with TRBD1. V lost 0 bases to trimming and J lost 2 bases; unmatched junction nucleotides: 2. Germline V gene sequence: CDR1 SGHAT, CDR2 FQNNGV. The CDR3 consists of 16 residues. CDR3 loop: CASSLDWTGAYNEQFF. CDR3 nucleotide sequence: TGTGCCAGCAGCTTAGACTGGACAGGGGCCTACAATGAGCAGTTCTTC.

The rearrangement links TRBV6-1 to TRBJ1-5, with D unclear. Germline V gene lookup returns CDR1 MNHNS and CDR2 SASEGT. V was pared by 2 bases and J by 5 bases, with 7 bases between. The length of the CDR3 is 13 residues. CDR3 region: CASSEIIDQPQHF. CDR3 sequence (DNA): TGTGCCAGCAGTGAAATCATAGATCAGCCCCAGCATTTT.

This clonotype was seen a few times. The genes are TRBV18 and TRBJ2-3, with D unresolved. Germline V CDR1 and CDR2: KGHSH, LQKENI. V was trimmed by 5 bases and J by 5 bases, leaving 11 bases between them. The CDR3 loop spans 13 amino acids. The CDR3 loop is CASSGVGKDTQYF. CDR3 coding DNA: TGTGCCAGCTCAGGTGTCGGAAAAGATACGCAGTATTTT.

This clonotype has ten or more counts. The chain is built from TRBV5-1 and TRBJ2-7; D unresolved. Germline V gene data show CDR1 as SGHRS and CDR2 as YFSETQ. Trimming stripped 0 bases from V and 2 bases from J, with 12 bases between. The CDR3 is 15 residues long. CDR3 nucleotides: TGCGCCAGCAGCTTGGCCGCGACGAATGCCTACGAGCAGTACTTC. Translated: CASSLAATNAYEQYF.

This clonotype was detected only a few times. The chain has TRBV14 and TRBJ2-2, with D possibly being TRBD2 (5 bases). The CDR3 length is 14 residues. The V gene lost 1 base and the J gene lost 7 bases, with 10 bases spanning the gap. In germline, CDR1 is SGHDN, CDR2 FVKESK. CDR3 loop: CASSQGGRIGELFF. The CDR3 region has the DNA TGTGCCAGCAGCCAAGGCGGGCGGATCGGGGAGCTGTTTTTT. Variable domain in full (rest from reference TRBV14 and TRBJ2-2): EAGVTQFPSHSVIEKGQTVTLRCDPISGHDNLYWYRRVMGKEIKFLLHFVKESKQDESGMPNNRFLAERTGGTYSTLKVQPAELEDSGVYFCASSQGGRIGELFFGEGSRLTVL.

This clonotype was detected a few times. The rearrangement uses TRBV14 and TRBJ2-3; no reliable D call. V lost 3 bases and J lost 5, with 6 bases in between. There are 12 residues in the CDR3. Germline V gene data show CDR1 as SGHDN and CDR2 as FVKESK. CDR3 DNA: TGTGCCAGCAGCCATCGGCTAGATACGCAGTATTTT. Encoded protein: CASSHRLDTQYF. The variable domain in full, completed from reference TRBV14 and TRBJ2-3, reads EAGVTQFPSHSVIEKGQTVTLRCDPISGHDNLYWYRRVMGKEIKFLLHFVKESKQDESGMPNNRFLAERTGGTYSTLKVQPAELEDSGVYFCASSHRLDTQYFGPGTRLTVL.

DNA of the CDR3: TGCGCCAGCAGCCAAGGAATAGGGTACCAAGAGACCCAGTACTTC. It translates to CASSQGIGYQETQYF. The chain uses TRBV4-3 and TRBJ2-5; no reliable D call. The CDR3 sequence is 15 residues long. Trimming removed 1 base at V and 0 bases at J, with 9 bases between. Germline V gives CDR1 LGHNA, CDR2 YSLEER.

Ten or more counts support this clonotype. The chain links TRBV12-3 or TRBV12-4 to TRBJ2-3; a possible D gene is TRBD1 (6 bases). The CDR3 is made up of 15 amino acids. Trimming took off 6 bases at V and 4 bases at J, with 17 bases between the two ends. The CDR3 DNA reads as TGTGCCAGCAGCAACCGGGACATAAGAGCAGATACGCAGTATTTT. Translation gives CASSNRDIRADTQYF.

This clonotype was seen more than once but under ten times. This chain uses TRBV10-3 with TRBJ2-1; TRBD2 agrees at 8 bases. J gave up 7 bases and V 8 bases, and 10 bases lay outside the gene matches. The CDR3 has 14 residues. Germline V gives CDR1 ENHRY, CDR2 SYGVKD. CDR3 coding DNA: TGTGCCATCGCCCCCGGGGGGGCGCGTAATGAGCAGTTCTTC. Amino acid sequence: CAIAPGGARNEQFF.

This clonotype appeared many times. This chain joins TRBV4-2 and TRBJ2-5; TRBD2 is a possible D gene (6 bases). Germline CDR1 reads LGHNA; CDR2 reads YNFKEQ. The ends were cut back, 1 base at V and 5 bases at J, with 11 bases in the middle. CDR3 length equals 14 residues. Here the CDR3 DNA reads TGTGCCAGCAGCCAAGGGTCGGCGGGGGAGACCCAGTACTTC. Its protein is CASSQGSAGETQYF.

This clonotype was recorded a few times. The chain carries TRBV5-1 and TRBJ1-6; perhaps TRBD1 as D (5 bases). Looked up from germline, CDR1 is SGHRS and CDR2 is YFSETQ. This CDR3 is built from 15 residues. V dropped 2 bases and J dropped 8 bases, with 14 bases sitting between them. The CDR3 spells CASSFSGIPDSPLHF. Written as DNA, the CDR3 is TGCGCCAGCAGCTTTTCAGGGATTCCTGATTCACCCCTCCACTTT. Based on the CDR3 plus reference TRBV5-1 and TRBJ1-6, the full variable domain is KAGVTQTPRYLIKTRGQQVTLSCSPISGHRSVSWYQQTPGQGLQFLFEYFSETQRNKGNFPGRFSGRQFSNSRSEMNVSTLELGDSALYLCASSFSGIPDSPLHFGNGTRLTVT.

V gene TRBV18 combines with J gene TRBJ1-1; a weak D match, TRBD1 (5 bases). Trimming cost V 0 bases and J 4 bases, with 12 bases left between them. The CDR3 has 15 amino acids. The germline V gene has CDR1 KGHSH and CDR2 LQKENI. The CDR3 reads CASSPPTQAGTEAFF. The CDR3, as DNA: TGTGCCAGCTCACCACCGACACAGGCGGGCACTGAAGCTTTCTTT.

This chain connects TRBV9 to TRBJ2-3; 7 positions agree with TRBD2. Germline trimming cut 1 base from V and 4 bases from J; bases unmatched to any gene: 3. The CDR3 runs to 14 residues. Germline V gene lookup returns CDR1 SGDLS and CDR2 YYNGEE. For the CDR3, the DNA is TGTGCCAGCAGCGTATCTGGGGGGGCAGATACGCAGTATTTT. This codes for CASSVSGGADTQYF.

V and J are TRBV6-2 or TRBV6-3 and TRBJ1-5; no firm D call. Germline CDR1 MNHEY, CDR2 SVGEGT. The CDR3 spans 13 residues. The V end was cut by 4 bases, the J end by 9 bases, with 13 bases between. CDR3 region: CASSWAETWPQHF. The CDR3 nucleotides are TGTGCCAGCAGTTGGGCAGAGACGTGGCCCCAGCATTTT.

This rearrangement joins TRBV4-1 to TRBJ1-2; TRBD1 is a possible D gene (5 bases). Trimming shortened V by 4 bases and J by 8 bases, and 17 bases separated the two germline ends. Germline V gives CDR1 MGHRA, CDR2 YSYEKL. The CDR3 spans 14 residues. The CDR3 loop reads CASSRGDPGSGYTF. The CDR3 coding sequence is TGCGCCAGCAGCCGAGGGGACCCTGGGAGCGGCTACACCTTC.

Ten or more counts support this clonotype. The V and J genes are TRBV7-2 and TRBJ2-3, with D unclear. Per germline, CDR1 SGHTA and CDR2 FQGNSA. Trimming stripped 1 base from V and 4 bases from J, with 6 bases between. The CDR3 extends over 13 amino acids. CDR3 residues: CASSLEAPDTQYF. The CDR3 DNA reads as TGTGCCAGCAGCTTAGAAGCCCCAGATACGCAGTATTTT.

The chain links TRBV19 to TRBJ1-1, with D tentatively TRBD1 (6 bases). Trimming removed 10 bases from V and 0 bases from J, with 12 bases in between. CDR1 and CDR2 (germline): LNHDA, SQIVND (reference sequence). The CDR3 sequence is 13 residues long. CDR3 protein: CATTGHMNTEAFF. In DNA, the CDR3 is TGTGCCACCACAGGGCATATGAACACTGAAGCTTTCTTT.

The chain joins TRBV12-3 or TRBV12-4 to TRBJ2-2, with a tentative D call TRBD1 (6 bases). The V end was cut by 6 bases, the J end by 6 bases, with 14 bases between. The CDR3 is 14 residues long. The CDR3 region is CASSPEGVAGELFF. The CDR3 nucleotides are TGTGCCAGCAGCCCTGAGGGGGTGGCCGGGGAGCTGTTTTTT.

This clonotype was found many times. The rearrangement links TRBV5-1 to TRBJ2-7, with D perhaps TRBD1 (5 bases). There are 14 residues in the CDR3. The V and J ends lost 1 base and 1 base respectively, with 9 bases between them. Germline CDR1 SGHRS, CDR2 YFSETQ. CDR3 DNA: TGCGCCAGCAGCTTGACTCCAGGGTCCTACGAGCAGTACGTC. Amino acids: CASSLTPGSYEQYV.